This T cell receptor beta chain was found in a study of cytomegalovirus exposure and HLA in healthy donors. This clone is a singleton in its sample. PCR primers comprised 60 Vbeta and 13 Jbeta primers. TCRdb's table, derived via immunoSEQ multiplex PCR, lists solely in-frame clones and lacks some. Among 150,000 to 200,000 clones listed, approximately 80% were seen once. This receptor was identified in a woman in her thirties in good health and CMV-seronegative. Sequenced material: PBMCs.

CDR3 protein: CASSTRDRGRGTDTQYF. Here the CDR3 DNA reads TGTGCCAGCAGTACCCGGGACAGGGGGCGAGGCACAGATACGCAGTATTTT. This chain joins TRBV27 and TRBJ2-3; 12 nucleotides align to TRBD1. Per the germline V gene, CDR1 is MNHEY and CDR2 is SMNVEV (reference sequence). The CDR3 totals 17 residues. V lost 5 bases, J lost 1 base, and 7 bases stayed unmatched.